Listed below are T cell receptor beta chains from one sample, sequenced in a study of shared clonotypes between healthy human individuals. TCRdb keeps only in-frame clones here, not all; method: immunoSEQ multiplex PCR. Here the sample spans about 490,000 clones, around 85% being singletons. Sequenced material: PBMCs. The receptor set was obtained from a woman in her thirties or forties in good health. Some clones in this sample may be carry-over from other donors' samples. The CDR3 runs from the conserved cysteine through the conserved F or W. Each record gives: V gene, J gene, CDR3 protein.

>TRBV5-1|TRBJ2-5
CASSFAGAQGETQYF
>TRBV5-1|TRBJ2-1
CASKEEPGVNEQFF
>TRBV25-1|TRBJ2-7
CASSELRGRFYEQYF
>TRBV5-1|TRBJ2-2
CASSLGWELFF
>TRBV14|TRBJ2-1
CASSQGLAGVHEQFF
>TRBV19|TRBJ1-4
CASSTGLTNHNEKLFF
>TRBV27|TRBJ2-5
CASSWAGDQETQYF
>TRBV30|TRBJ2-7
CAWSVVASGAFYEQYF
>TRBV29-1|TRBJ2-1
CSVGPPSGWDNEQFF
>TRBV4-3|TRBJ1-4
CASSQAGRAGGEKLFF
>TRBV4-1|TRBJ2-1
CASSPLSPAGGPGSVNNEQFF
>TRBV10-3|TRBJ1-2
CAIRRTESNYGYTF
>TRBV30|TRBJ1-4
CALALATNEKLFF
>TRBV30|TRBJ1-6
CAWAEDTTYNSPLHF
>TRBV28|TRBJ2-2
CASSPSGRAGVGELFF
>TRBV28|TRBJ1-4
CASSLSGVNEKLFF
>TRBV18|TRBJ2-1
CASSPPPGLAGNNEQFF
>TRBV14|NA
CASSLGRTYEQYF
>TRBV7-2|TRBJ2-3
CASSPNGGTDTQYF
>TRBV28|TRBJ2-5
CASSLFGGRKETQYF
>TRBV5-4|TRBJ1-1
CASRSQDRTNTEAFF
>TRBV5-1|TRBJ2-7
CASSPGTSPEQYF
>TRBV9|TRBJ2-7
CASSRTSGYFHEQYF
>TRBV28|TRBJ1-2
CASIEQGMGVYGYTF
>TRBV25-1|TRBJ2-3
CASSSQGTDTQYF
>TRBV11-3|TRBJ2-5
CASSSRQGGRETQYF
>TRBV28|TRBJ2-1
CASRLEGAVNEQFF
>TRBV28|TRBJ2-7
CASSRPDRPYEQYF
>TRBV18|TRBJ2-3
CASSPELAGATDTQYF
>TRBV7-9|TRBJ1-5
CASSPDSNQPQHF
>TRBV7-6|TRBJ2-7
CASSADGTVAYEQYF
>TRBV28|TRBJ2-7
CATAGTSVYEQYF
>TRBV6-5|TRBJ1-2
CASTKARAGYTF
>TRBV28|TRBJ2-1
CASRWVNEQFF
>TRBV9|TRBJ2-3
CASSVDDGSSTDTQYF
>TRBV2|TRBJ2-7
CASRERPSHFSYEQYF
>TRBV30|TRBJ2-7
CAWSVSVNYEQYF
>TRBV4-1|TRBJ1-4
CASSQDLGTGAEKLFF
>TRBV7-9|TRBJ1-2
CASREDLQGMGYTF
>TRBV29-1|TRBJ2-1
CSGVESSYNEQFF
>TRBV2|TRBJ1-1
CASSDRGRKTEAFF
>TRBV7-9|TRBJ2-3
CASSQGTTTDTQYF
>TRBV30|TRBJ1-1
CAWSLGVNTEAFF
>TRBV5-6|TRBJ1-5
CASSFSNQPQHF
>TRBV6-4|TRBJ2-5
CASSATGIGQETQYF
>TRBV11-2|TRBJ2-3
CASTKWMATGTDTQYF